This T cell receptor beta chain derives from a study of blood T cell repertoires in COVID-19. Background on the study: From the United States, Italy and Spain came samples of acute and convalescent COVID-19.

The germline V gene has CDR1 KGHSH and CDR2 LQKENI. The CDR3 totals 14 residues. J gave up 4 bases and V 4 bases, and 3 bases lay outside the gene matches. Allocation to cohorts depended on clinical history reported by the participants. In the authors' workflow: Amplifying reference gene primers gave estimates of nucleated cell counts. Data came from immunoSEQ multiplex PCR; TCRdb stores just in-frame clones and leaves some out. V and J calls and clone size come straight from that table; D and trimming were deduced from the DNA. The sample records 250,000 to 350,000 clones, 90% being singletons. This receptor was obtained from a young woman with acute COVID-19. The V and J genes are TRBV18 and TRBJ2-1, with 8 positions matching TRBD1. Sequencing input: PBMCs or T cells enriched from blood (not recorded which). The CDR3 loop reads CASSHRDRYNEQFF. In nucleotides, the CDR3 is TGTGCCAGCTCACACCGGGACAGGTACAATGAGCAGTTCTTC.